Listed below are T cell receptor beta chains from one sample, sequenced in a study of a mutant IDH1 vaccine in newly diagnosed glioma. No antigen is known for these receptors. Here immunoSEQ multiplex PCR was the method, and the copy in TCRdb shows in-frame clones only, minus some. The sample has under 70,000 clones; approximately 79% are singletons. The specimen was PBMCs, collected from a glioma patient whose treatment included an IDH1 peptide vaccine. Receptors were obtained from a woman between 50 and 59 years old with glioma. The CDR3 runs from the conserved cysteine through the conserved F or W. The D gene is left open where the match is weak. Clone size, where shown, is once, few, many, or a class for clones that have expanded.

>TRBV29-1|NA|TRBJ2-7|NA
TGCAGCGTCGGACTGGGGGGAAGCTCCTACGAGCAGTACTTC
CSVGLGGSSYEQYF
>TRBV29-1|NA|TRBJ1-2|TRBD1
TGCAGCGTCCATACAGGGGATGGCTACACCTTC
CSVHTGDGYTF
>TRBV5-1|NA|TRBJ1-1|NA
TGCGCCAGCAGCTTGAACCCTGGAGGGGACACTGAAGCTTTCTTT
CASSLNPGGDTEAFF
>TRBV7-2|NA|TRBJ2-1|NA
TGTGCCAGCAGCTTAGACGGCAGGGACGCCAATGAGCAGTTCTTC
CASSLDGRDANEQFF
>TRBV25-1|NA|TRBJ2-1|NA
TGTGCCAGCAGTGGGTTCGGTCGGGCCTACAATGAGCAGTTCTTC
CASSGFGRAYNEQFF
>TRBV2|NA|TRBJ1-3|NA
TGTGCCAGCAGTGAATCCGGAAACACCATATATTTT
CASSESGNTIYF
>TRBV19|NA|TRBJ1-6|NA
TGTGCCAGTAGTATTGCTCGGACCTATCGGGATAATTCACCCCTCCACTTT
CASSIARTYRDNSPLHF
>TRBV19|NA|TRBJ1-2|TRBD1
TGTGCCAGTAGTATCGCCTGGGGACAGGGAAGCTATGGCTACACCTTC
CASSIAWGQGSYGYTF
>TRBV27|NA|TRBJ1-4|NA
TGTGCCAGCAGTTTATTTTCAGGGAGGGGTGTCCATGAAAAACTGTTTTTT
CASSLFSGRGVHEKLFF
>TRBV5-6|NA|TRBJ2-2|NA
TGTGCCAGCAGCTTGTGGAAGAATACCGGGGAGCTGTTTTTT
CASSLWKNTGELFF
>TRBV6-6|NA|TRBJ1-6|TRBD1
TGTGCCAGCAGTGGACAGGGTTCACCCCTCCACTTT
CASSGQGSPLHF
>TRBV7-9|NA|TRBJ1-2|NA
TGTGCCAGCAGCTCCCCCGGGAGGTATGGCTACACCTTC
CASSSPGRYGYTF
>TRBV7-3|few|TRBJ1-1|NA
TGTGCCAGCAGCTTAGGCGGAATGAACACTGAAGCTTTCTTT
CASSLGGMNTEAFF
>TRBV30|few|TRBJ2-2|NA
TGTGCCTGGAGTGTTAGAGACAGGCTCACCGGGGAGCTGTTTTTT
CAWSVRDRLTGELFF